These 20 T cell receptor beta chains originate from one sample sequenced in a study of cytomegalovirus exposure and HLA in healthy donors. The repertoire was sequenced with immunoSEQ multiplex PCR; TCRdb's copy has only in-frame clones and lacks some. The sample includes approximately 200,000 clones, 84% seen only once; the top ten take more than 6.5%. The source material was PBMCs. The receptors stem from a man in his late teens or twenties in good health and CMV-seropositive.

The chain combines TRBV2 with TRBJ1-1; D not certain. Trimming stripped 6 bases from V and 1 base from J, with 9 bases between. Germline V gene data show CDR1 as SNHLY and CDR2 as FYNNEI. The CDR3 is made up of 13 amino acids. As DNA, the CDR3 is TGTGCCAGCAGCTGGGCCCCGAACACTGAAGCTTTCTTT. Encoded protein: CASSWAPNTEAFF.

The gene calls are TRBV7-8 and TRBJ2-5, with D hard to call. Deletions cut 5 bases from V and 2 bases from J, with 6 bases between. CDR1 and CDR2 from the germline V gene are SGHVS and FQNEAQ. The length of the CDR3 is 12 residues. This chain's CDR3 is CASSPRQETQYF. In DNA, the CDR3 is TGTGCCAGCAGCCCGCGACAAGAGACCCAGTACTTC.

The sample holds one count of this clone. In nucleotides, the CDR3 is TGTGCCACCTTGGGAGGACCTAACTATGGCTACACCTTC. It translates to CATLGGPNYGYTF. The chain carries TRBV19 and TRBJ1-2; no clear D gene. Deletions cut 10 bases from V and 0 bases from J, with 12 bases between. There are 13 residues in the CDR3. Germline assignment: CDR1 LNHDA and CDR2 SQIVND (reference sequence).

The chain carries TRBV9 and TRBJ2-1, with 7 positions matching TRBD1. Germline assignment: CDR1 SGDLS and CDR2 YYNGEE. The CDR3 sequence is 18 residues long. V lost 0 bases, J lost 0 bases, and 9 bases stayed unmatched. CDR3 nucleotide sequence: TGTGCCAGCAGCGTAGAGGGGAGACAGGGAAGCTCCTACAATGAGCAGTTCTTC. Amino acid sequence: CASSVEGRQGSSYNEQFF.

The chain recombines TRBV7-9 with TRBJ1-2; tentatively, D is TRBD1 (5 bases). The germline V gene has CDR1 SEHNR and CDR2 FQNEAQ (reference sequence). The CDR3 has 16 residues. Deletions cut 1 base from V and 7 bases from J, with 19 bases between. DNA of the CDR3: TGTGCCAGCAGCTTAGTATTGGGGGGGACGGACTCTGGCTACACCTTC. It translates to CASSLVLGGTDSGYTF.

This clone has just a few counts. The CDR3 DNA follows: TGCGCCAGCAGCCAAGAGGTAACGGGACTCTACAATGAGCAGTTCTTC. Translated: CASSQEVTGLYNEQFF. The chain couples TRBV4-1 to TRBJ2-1, with TRBD2 as a possible D gene (6 bases). Trimming took 0 bases from V and 3 from J, leaving 12 bases between them. The CDR3 is 16 amino acids. Germline CDR1 is MGHRA and CDR2 is YSYEKL.

V and J are TRBV7-2 and TRBJ2-7; D remains ambiguous. V shed 5 bases and J shed 1 base, with 9 bases lying between them. This CDR3 contains 13 residues. Per germline, CDR1 SGHTA and CDR2 FQGNSA. Here the CDR3 reads CASSPHRSYEQYF. The CDR3 bases are TGTGCCAGCAGCCCCCACAGATCCTACGAGCAGTACTTC.

This sequence joins TRBV7-8 and TRBJ1-2, with D maybe TRBD1 (6 bases). The CDR3 loop spans 14 amino acids. CDR1 is SGHVS, CDR2 FQNEAQ, per germline. V was cut by 5 bases and J by 2 bases, with 12 bases left in between. CDR3 in DNA: TGTGCCAGCAGCCTCAGGGGACCCAACTATGGCTACACCTTC. Translation gives CASSLRGPNYGYTF.

The V and J genes are TRBV30 and TRBJ1-5; a possible D gene is TRBD1 (5 bases). The V gene lost 1 base and the J gene lost 8 bases, with 15 bases spanning the gap. Germline CDR1 and CDR2: GTSNPN and SVGIG (reference sequence). The CDR3 is made up of 14 amino acids. CDR3 sequence (DNA): TGTGCCTGGAGTGAGGGGTGGGGCGGGGAGCCCCAGCATTTT. Protein: CAWSEGWGGEPQHF. Combining the CDR3 with reference TRBV30 and TRBJ1-5 gives the whole variable domain SQTIHQWPATLVQPVGSPLSLECTVEGTSNPNLYWYRQAAGRGLQLLFYSVGIGQISSEVPQNLSASRPQDRQFILSSKKLLLSDSGFYLCAWSEGWGGEPQHFGDGTRLSIL.

This chain joins TRBV7-2 and TRBJ2-7; 10 bases match TRBD2. The CDR3 length is 15 residues. Trimming at V came to 2 bases and at J to 4 bases, leaving 5 bases not matched to a gene. Germline V gene sequence: CDR1 SGHTA, CDR2 FQGNSA. The CDR3 region is CASSLLAGDQYEQYF. The CDR3 DNA follows: TGTGCCAGCAGCTTACTAGCGGGAGATCAGTACGAGCAGTACTTC. The variable domain in full, with the rest retrieved from reference TRBV7-2 and TRBJ2-7, is GAGVSQSPSNKVTEKGKDVELRCDPISGHTALYWYRQSLGQGLEFLIYFQGNSAPDKSGLPSDRFSAERTGGSVSTLTIQRTQQEDSAVYLCASSLLAGDQYEQYFGPGTRLTVT.

The chain couples TRBV11-1 to TRBJ2-7, with a weak D call TRBD2 (5 bases). The CDR3 loop spans 12 amino acids. V was cut by 5 bases and J by 6 bases, with 11 bases left in between. From germline, CDR1 is SGHAT and CDR2 FQDESV (reference sequence). The DNA for the CDR3 is TGTGCCAGCAGCCCCAGTCTAGCCGAGCAGTACTTC. It yields the protein CASSPSLAEQYF.

The V gene is TRBV13, the J gene TRBJ2-1, with 7 positions matching TRBD2. The J segment lost 9 bases and the V segment lost 5 bases, leaving 16 bases of the junction unmatched. The CDR3 consists of 16 residues. The germline CDR1 and CDR2 sequences are PRHDT and FYEKMQ (reference sequence). In DNA form, the CDR3 reads TGTGCCAGCAGCCCCCAAGACGGGAGGCCTACCGGTGAGCAGTTCTTC. Its protein is CASSPQDGRPTGEQFF. Full variable domain (missing parts from reference TRBV13 and TRBJ2-1): AAGVIQSPRHLIKEKRETATLKCYPIPRHDTVYWYQQGPGQDPQFLISFYEKMQSDKGSIPDRFSAQQFSDYHSELNMSSLELGDSALYFCASSPQDGRPTGEQFFGPGTRLTVL.

This chain connects TRBV19 to TRBJ1-5; 7 positions match TRBD1. The CDR3 length is 17 residues. Germline V gene data show CDR1 as LNHDA and CDR2 as SQIVND (reference sequence). J lost 4 bases, V lost 7 bases, and 16 bases had no gene match. In nucleotides, the CDR3 is TGTGCCAGTACCCCATGGAGACAGGGAAGGGGAAATCAGCCCCAGCATTTT. Translating it yields CASTPWRQGRGNQPQHF.

The chain joins TRBV28 to TRBJ1-1, with a weak D call TRBD1 (6 bases). The length of the CDR3 is 12 residues. Trimming shortened V by 1 base and J by 11 bases, and 11 bases separated the two germline ends. Germline V gene lookup returns CDR1 MDHEN and CDR2 SYDVKM. CDR3 in amino acids: CASSLSGAEAFF. The CDR3 region has the DNA TGTGCCAGCAGTTTATCAGGGGCGGAGGCTTTCTTT.

The gene calls are TRBV28 and TRBJ1-5; TRBD1 might be the D (5 bases). Germline CDR1 and CDR2: MDHEN and SYDVKM. Trimming stripped 5 bases from V and 3 bases from J, with 14 bases between. This CDR3 contains 15 residues. The CDR3 sequence is CASSRIGDFNQPQHF. The DNA of the CDR3 is TGTGCCAGCAGTAGGATAGGGGACTTCAATCAGCCCCAGCATTTT.

This clone was found once. The genes are TRBV29-1 and TRBJ2-3; TRBD1 agrees at 8 bases. Germline trimming cut 7 bases from V and 1 base from J; bases unmatched to any gene: 10. The CDR3 contains 15 residues. Germline assignment: CDR1 SQVTM and CDR2 ANQGSEA. CDR3 sequence: CSAAPSDRGTDTQYF. The CDR3 nucleotides read TGCAGCGCCGCCCCTTCGGACAGGGGCACAGATACGCAGTATTTT.

The chain carries TRBV6-5 and TRBJ2-1; 8 nucleotides align to TRBD2. CDR3 length: 15 amino acids. Germline V gene data show CDR1 as MNHEY and CDR2 as SVGAGI. J lost 8 bases, V lost 4 bases, and 10 bases had no gene match. In DNA, the CDR3 is TGTGCCAGCAGTTTTGAAGGTAGCGGGGTGGATGAGCAGTTCTTC. It yields the protein CASSFEGSGVDEQFF.

The chain carries TRBV29-1 and TRBJ1-2; no reliable D call. Deletions cut 4 bases from V and 2 bases from J, with 8 bases between. The CDR3 loop spans 12 amino acids. The germline gives CDR1 SQVTM, CDR2 ANQGSEA. The CDR3 DNA follows: TGCAGCGTTGCGAGCTCAAACTATGGCTACACCTTC. Translation: CSVASSNYGYTF.

The gene calls are TRBV5-1 and TRBJ2-1, with 12 nucleotides matching TRBD2. The V gene end was trimmed by 7 bases and the J gene end by 1 base; junction bases not matched to a gene: 9. The CDR3 is made up of 17 amino acids. CDR1 is SGHRS, CDR2 YFSETQ, per germline. The CDR3 here is CASGWTSGNKSYNEQFF. In DNA form, the CDR3 reads TGCGCCAGCGGTTGGACTAGCGGGAATAAGTCCTACAATGAGCAGTTCTTC.

The chain links TRBV13 to TRBJ2-5; 9 nucleotides line up with TRBD1. Trimming cost V 4 bases and J 0 bases; bases outside gene matches: 6. The germline CDR1 and CDR2 sequences are PRHDT and FYEKMQ (reference sequence). The CDR3 has 16 residues. The CDR3 DNA reads TGTGCCAGCAGCTCCCGGGACAGGGAGTACCAAGAGACCCAGTACTTC. This codes for CASSSRDREYQETQYF.